This T cell receptor (beta chain) was observed in a study of blood T cell repertoires in COVID-19. TCRdb's table, derived via immunoSEQ multiplex PCR, lists solely in-frame clones and lacks some. The sample includes about 230,000 clones, around 88% of them seen just once. This clone came up once. Germline CDR1 and CDR2: SEHNR and FQNEAQ (reference sequence). CDR3 length equals 17 residues. Trimming pared 5 bases from V and 3 bases from J, leaving 20 bases between. Sequenced sample: peripheral blood. The clonotype originates from a man aged 35 to 55 with active or convalescent COVID-19. The chain combines TRBV7-9 with TRBJ2-4; TRBD2 might be the D (6 bases). This chain's CDR3 is CASSPGVGGALKNIQYF. The CDR3 nucleotides are TGTGCCAGCAGCCCCGGGGTCGGGGGAGCCCTCAAAAACATTCAGTACTTC.